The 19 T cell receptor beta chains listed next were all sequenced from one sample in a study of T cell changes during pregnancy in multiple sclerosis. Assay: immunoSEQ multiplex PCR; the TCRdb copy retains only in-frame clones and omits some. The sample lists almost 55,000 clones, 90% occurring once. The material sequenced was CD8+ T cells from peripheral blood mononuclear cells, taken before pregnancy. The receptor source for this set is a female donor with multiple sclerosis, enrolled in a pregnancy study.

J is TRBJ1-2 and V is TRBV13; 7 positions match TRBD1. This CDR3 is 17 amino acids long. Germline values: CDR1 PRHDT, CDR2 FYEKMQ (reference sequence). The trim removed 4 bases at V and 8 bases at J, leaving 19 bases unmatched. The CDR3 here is CASSSLRTGAYLGGYTF. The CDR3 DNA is TGTGCCAGCAGCTCGCTCCGGACAGGAGCTTACCTGGGGGGCTACACCTTC.

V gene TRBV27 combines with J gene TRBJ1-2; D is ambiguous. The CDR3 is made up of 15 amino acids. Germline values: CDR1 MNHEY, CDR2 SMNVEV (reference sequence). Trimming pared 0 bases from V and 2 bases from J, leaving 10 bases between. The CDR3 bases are TGTGCCAGCAGTTTATCCCTAAGTATCAACTATGGCTACACCTTC. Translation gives CASSLSLSINYGYTF.

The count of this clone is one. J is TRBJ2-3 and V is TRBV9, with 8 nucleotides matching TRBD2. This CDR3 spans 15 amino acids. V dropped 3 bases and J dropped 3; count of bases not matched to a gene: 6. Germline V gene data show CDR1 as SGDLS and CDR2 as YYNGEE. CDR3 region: CASSAGGPPTDTQYF. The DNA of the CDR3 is TGTGCCAGCAGCGCGGGGGGGCCACCGACAGATACGCAGTATTTT.

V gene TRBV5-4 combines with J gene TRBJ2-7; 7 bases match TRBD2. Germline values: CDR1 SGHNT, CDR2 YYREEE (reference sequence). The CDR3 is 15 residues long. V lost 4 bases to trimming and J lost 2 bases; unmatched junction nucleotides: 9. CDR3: CASSGVSGGPYEQYF. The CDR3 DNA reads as TGTGCCAGCAGCGGGGTCTCGGGGGGTCCCTACGAGCAGTACTTC.

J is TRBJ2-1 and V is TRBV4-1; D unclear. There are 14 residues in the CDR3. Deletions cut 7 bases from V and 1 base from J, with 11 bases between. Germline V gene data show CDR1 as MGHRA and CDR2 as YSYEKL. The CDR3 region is CASTGSASYNEQFF. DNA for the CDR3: TGCGCCAGCACGGGTTCCGCGTCCTACAATGAGCAGTTCTTC.

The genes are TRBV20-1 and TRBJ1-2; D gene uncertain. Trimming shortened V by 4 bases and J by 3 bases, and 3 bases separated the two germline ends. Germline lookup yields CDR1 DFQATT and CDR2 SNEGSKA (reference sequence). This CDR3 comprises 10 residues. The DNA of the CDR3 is TGCAGTGCTACCGACTATGGCTACACCTTC. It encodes CSATDYGYTF.

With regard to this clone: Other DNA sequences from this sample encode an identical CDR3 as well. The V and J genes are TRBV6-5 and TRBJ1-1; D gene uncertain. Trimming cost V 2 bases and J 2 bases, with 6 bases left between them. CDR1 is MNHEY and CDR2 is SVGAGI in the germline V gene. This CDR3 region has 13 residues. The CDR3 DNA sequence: TGTGCCAGCAGTTACGGCGGAAACACTGAAGCTTTCTTT. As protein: CASSYGGNTEAFF.

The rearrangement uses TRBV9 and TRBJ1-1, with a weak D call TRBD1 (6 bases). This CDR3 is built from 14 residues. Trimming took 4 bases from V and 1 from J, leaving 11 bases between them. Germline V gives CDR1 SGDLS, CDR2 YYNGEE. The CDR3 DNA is TGTGCCAGCAGCCCGGGACACAAGAACACTGAAGCTTTCTTT. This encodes CASSPGHKNTEAFF.

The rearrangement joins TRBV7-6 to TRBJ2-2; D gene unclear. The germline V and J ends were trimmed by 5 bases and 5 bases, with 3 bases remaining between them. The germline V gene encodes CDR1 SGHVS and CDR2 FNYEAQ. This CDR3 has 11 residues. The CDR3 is CASSHTGELFF. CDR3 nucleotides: TGTGCCAGCAGCCATACCGGGGAGCTGTTTTTT. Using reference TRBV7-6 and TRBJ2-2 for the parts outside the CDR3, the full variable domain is GAGVSQSPRYKVTKRGQDVALRCDPISGHVSLYWYRQALGQGPEFLTYFNYEAQQDKSGLPNDRFSAERPEGSISTLTIQRTEQRDSAMYRCASSHTGELFFGEGSRLTVL.

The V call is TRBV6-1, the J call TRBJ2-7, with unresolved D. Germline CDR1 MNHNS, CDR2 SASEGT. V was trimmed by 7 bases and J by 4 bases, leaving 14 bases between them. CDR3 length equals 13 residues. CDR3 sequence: CASTYLWSYEQYF. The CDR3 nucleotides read TGTGCCAGCACCTACCTCTGGTCTTACGAGCAGTACTTC.

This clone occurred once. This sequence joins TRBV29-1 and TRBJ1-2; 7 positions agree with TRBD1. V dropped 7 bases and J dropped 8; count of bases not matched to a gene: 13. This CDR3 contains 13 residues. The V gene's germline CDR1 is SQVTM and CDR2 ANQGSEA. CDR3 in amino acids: CSATGTALGGYTF. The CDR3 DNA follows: TGCAGCGCCACCGGGACAGCTCTAGGGGGCTACACCTTC.

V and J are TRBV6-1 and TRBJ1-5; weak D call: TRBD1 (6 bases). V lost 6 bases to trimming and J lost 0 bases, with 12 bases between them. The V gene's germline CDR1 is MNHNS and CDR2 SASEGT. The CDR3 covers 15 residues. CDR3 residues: CASRDGQYSNQPQHF. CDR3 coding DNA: TGTGCCAGCAGGGATGGACAGTATAGCAATCAGCCCCAGCATTTT.

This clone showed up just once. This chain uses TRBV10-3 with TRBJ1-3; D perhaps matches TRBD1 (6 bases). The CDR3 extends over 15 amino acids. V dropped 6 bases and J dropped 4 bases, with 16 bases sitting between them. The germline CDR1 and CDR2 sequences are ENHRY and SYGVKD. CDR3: CAIRRTALDGNTIYF. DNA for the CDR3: TGTGCCATCAGACGGACAGCCTTGGACGGAAACACCATATATTTT.

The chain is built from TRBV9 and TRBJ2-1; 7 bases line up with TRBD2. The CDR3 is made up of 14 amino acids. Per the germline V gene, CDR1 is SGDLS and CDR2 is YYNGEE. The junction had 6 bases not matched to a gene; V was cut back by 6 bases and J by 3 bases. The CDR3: CASTSGALYNEQFF. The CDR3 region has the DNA TGTGCCAGCACCAGCGGGGCCCTCTACAATGAGCAGTTCTTC.

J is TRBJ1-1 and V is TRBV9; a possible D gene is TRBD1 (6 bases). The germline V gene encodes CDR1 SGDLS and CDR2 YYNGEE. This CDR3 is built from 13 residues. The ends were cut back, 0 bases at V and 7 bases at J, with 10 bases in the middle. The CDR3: CASSVGRGYEAFF. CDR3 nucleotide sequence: TGTGCCAGCAGCGTAGGCAGGGGATATGAAGCTTTCTTT.

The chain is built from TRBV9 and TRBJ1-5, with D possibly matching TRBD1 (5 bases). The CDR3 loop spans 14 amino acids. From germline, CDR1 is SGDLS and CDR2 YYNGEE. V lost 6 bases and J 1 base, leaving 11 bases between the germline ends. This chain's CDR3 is CASNSGGSNQPQHF. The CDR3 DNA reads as TGTGCCAGCAACTCCGGGGGGAGCAATCAGCCCCAGCATTTT. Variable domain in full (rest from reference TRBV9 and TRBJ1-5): DSGVTQTPKHLITATGQRVTLRCSPRSGDLSVYWYQQSLDQGLQFLIQYYNGEERAKGNILERFSAQQFPDLHSELNLSSLELGDSALYFCASNSGGSNQPQHFGDGTRLSIL.

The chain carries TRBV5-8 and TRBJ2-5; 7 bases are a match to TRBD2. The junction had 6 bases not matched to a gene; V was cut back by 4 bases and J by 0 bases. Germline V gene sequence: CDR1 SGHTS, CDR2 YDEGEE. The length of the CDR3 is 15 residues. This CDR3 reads CASSQRGVNQETQYF. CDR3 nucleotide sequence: TGTGCCAGCAGCCAACGGGGGGTAAACCAAGAGACCCAGTACTTC.

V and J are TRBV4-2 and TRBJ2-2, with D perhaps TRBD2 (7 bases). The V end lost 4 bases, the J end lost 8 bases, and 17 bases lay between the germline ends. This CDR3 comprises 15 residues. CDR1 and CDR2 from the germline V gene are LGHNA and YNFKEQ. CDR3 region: CASSPQRGGVGELFF. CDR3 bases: TGTGCCAGCAGCCCCCAGAGAGGGGGGGTAGGGGAGCTGTTTTTT.

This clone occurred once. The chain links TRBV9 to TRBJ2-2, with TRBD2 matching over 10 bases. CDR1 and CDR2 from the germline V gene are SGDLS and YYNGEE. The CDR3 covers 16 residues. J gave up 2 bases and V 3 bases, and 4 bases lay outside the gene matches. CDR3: CASSGTSGVNTGELFF. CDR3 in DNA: TGTGCCAGCAGCGGCACTAGCGGGGTTAACACCGGGGAGCTGTTTTTT.